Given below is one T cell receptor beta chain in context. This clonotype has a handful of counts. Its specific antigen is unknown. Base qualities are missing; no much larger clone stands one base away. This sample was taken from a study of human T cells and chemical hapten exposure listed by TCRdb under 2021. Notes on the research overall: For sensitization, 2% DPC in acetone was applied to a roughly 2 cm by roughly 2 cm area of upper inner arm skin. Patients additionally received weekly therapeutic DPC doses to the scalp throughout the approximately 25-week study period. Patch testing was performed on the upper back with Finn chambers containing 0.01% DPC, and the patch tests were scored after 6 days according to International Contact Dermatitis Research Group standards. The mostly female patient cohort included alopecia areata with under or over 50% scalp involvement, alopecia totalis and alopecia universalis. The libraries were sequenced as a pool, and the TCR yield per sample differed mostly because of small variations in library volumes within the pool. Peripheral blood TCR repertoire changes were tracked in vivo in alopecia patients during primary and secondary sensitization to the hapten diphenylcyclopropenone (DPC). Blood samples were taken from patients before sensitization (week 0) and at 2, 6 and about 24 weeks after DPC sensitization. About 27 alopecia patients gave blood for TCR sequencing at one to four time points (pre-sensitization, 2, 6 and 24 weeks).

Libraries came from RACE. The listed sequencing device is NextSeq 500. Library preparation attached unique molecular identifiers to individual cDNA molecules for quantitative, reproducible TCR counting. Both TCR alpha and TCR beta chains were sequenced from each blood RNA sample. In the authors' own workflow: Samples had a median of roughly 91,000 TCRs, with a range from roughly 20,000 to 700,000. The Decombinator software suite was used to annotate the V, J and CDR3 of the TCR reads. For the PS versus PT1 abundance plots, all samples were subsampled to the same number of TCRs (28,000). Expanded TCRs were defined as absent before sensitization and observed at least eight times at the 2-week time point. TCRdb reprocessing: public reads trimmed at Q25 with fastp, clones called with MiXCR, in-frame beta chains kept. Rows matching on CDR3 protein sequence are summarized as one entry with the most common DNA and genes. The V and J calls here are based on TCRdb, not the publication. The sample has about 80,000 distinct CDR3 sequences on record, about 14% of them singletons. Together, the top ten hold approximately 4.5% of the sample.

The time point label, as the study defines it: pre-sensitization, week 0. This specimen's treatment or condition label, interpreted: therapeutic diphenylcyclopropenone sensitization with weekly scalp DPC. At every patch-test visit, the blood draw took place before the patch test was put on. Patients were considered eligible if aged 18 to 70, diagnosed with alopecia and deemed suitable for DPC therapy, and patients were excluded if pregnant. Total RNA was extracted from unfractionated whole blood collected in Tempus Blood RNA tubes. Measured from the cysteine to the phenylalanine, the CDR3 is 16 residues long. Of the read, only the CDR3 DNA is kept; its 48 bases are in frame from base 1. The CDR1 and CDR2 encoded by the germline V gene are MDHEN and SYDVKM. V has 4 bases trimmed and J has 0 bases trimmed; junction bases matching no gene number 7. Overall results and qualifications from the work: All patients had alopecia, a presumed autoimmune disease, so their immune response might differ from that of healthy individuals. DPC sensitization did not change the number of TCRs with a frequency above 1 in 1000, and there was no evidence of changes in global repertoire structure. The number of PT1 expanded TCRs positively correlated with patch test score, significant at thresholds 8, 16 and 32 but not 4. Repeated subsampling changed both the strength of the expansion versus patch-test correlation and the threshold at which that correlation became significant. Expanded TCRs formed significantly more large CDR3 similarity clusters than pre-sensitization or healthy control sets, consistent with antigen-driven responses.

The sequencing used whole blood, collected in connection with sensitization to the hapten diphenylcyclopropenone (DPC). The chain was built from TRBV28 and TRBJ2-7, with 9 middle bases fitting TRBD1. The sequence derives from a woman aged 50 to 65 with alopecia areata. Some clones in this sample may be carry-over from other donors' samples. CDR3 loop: CASSSLGTGSSYEQYF. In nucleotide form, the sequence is TGTGCCAGCAGTTCCCTCGGGACAGGGAGCTCCTACGAGCAGTACTTC.